The count of the clone carrying this T cell receptor (beta chain) is one. PCR involved 60 Vbeta and 13 Jbeta primers. Sequenced by immunoSEQ multiplex PCR; TCRdb stores in-frame clones only, minus some. Of 240,000 or so clones in the sample, 82% were seen once. Germline loops: CDR1 DFQATT, CDR2 SNEGSKA (reference sequence). The V and J ends lost 6 bases and 6 bases respectively, with 9 bases between them. CDR3 size: 11 residues. These data originate in a study of cytomegalovirus exposure and HLA in healthy donors. This chain connects TRBV20-1 to TRBJ2-1, with D possibly matching TRBD1 (5 bases). The sequence was obtained from a woman aged 40 to 55 in good health and CMV-seropositive. Sequences were obtained from PBMCs. The CDR3: CSASRGNEQFF. The DNA for the CDR3 is TGCAGTGCGTCTAGGGGCAATGAGCAGTTCTTC.